Given below is one TCR beta chain in context. The data were obtained in a study of T cell repertoires in cytomegalovirus infection. Each CDR3 protein is one row after TCRdb ran MiXCR on the reads. Seen here are around 440,000 distinct CDR3 sequences, around 11% observed once, and the top ten hold roughly 10%. The CDR3 has 15 amino acids. Germline V CDR1 and CDR2: SGDLS, YYNGEE. The V segment lost 4 bases and the J segment 5 bases; nucleotides outside the gene matches: 6. The chain joins TRBV9 to TRBJ2-3; 11 nucleotides agree with TRBD2. Material for sequencing was PBMCs. The receptor's source is a human donor in good health (CMV status not recorded). Some clones in this sample may be carry-over from other donors' samples. The chain's CDR3 is CASSSSGGAGDTQYF. As DNA, the CDR3 is TGTGCCAGCAGCAGTAGCGGGGGGGCAGGAGATACGCAGTATTTT.